The 23 T cell receptor beta chains reported below all come from one sample, sequenced in a study of tumor and adjacent non-tumor tissue in lung cancer. RNA was extracted from bulk tissue without any cell sorting. The library came from three nested PCR rounds adapted from ARM-PCR protocols. TCRdb redid the calling of the multiplex PCR reads with MiXCR, one entry per CDR3 protein. The repertoire holds tens of thousands of distinct CDR3 sequences, with roughly 73% as singletons. The sequenced sample was lung tumor tissue. Source of these receptors: a man between 60 and 70 years old with non-small cell lung cancer.

This clonotype came up once. With a much larger clone just one base away, this may be a read error. V gene TRBV14 combines with J gene TRBJ2-7, with TRBD2 as a possible D gene (6 bases). Germline lookup yields CDR1 SGHDN and CDR2 FVKESK. The V end lost 4 bases, the J end lost 4 bases, and 14 bases lay between the germline ends. The CDR3 has 14 amino acids. The CDR3 sequence: CASSPRERLYEQYF. CDR3 DNA sequence: TGTGCCAGCAGCCCCCGGGAGAGGCTTTACGAGCAGTACTTC.

A word on this clonotype: The conserved closing phenylalanine or tryptophan is absent in this CDR3, likely reflecting a read error. The V call is TRBV29-1, the J call TRBJ2-2; TRBD2 agrees at 11 bases. The trim removed 4 bases at V and 6 bases at J, leaving 10 bases unmatched. CDR1 and CDR2 (germline): SQVTM, ANQGSEA. The CDR3 contains 16 residues. The CDR3 loop is CSVGATTSGSPGELFY. The CDR3 region has the DNA TGCAGCGTTGGGGCCACAACTAGCGGGAGTCCCGGGGAGCTGTTTTAT.

Of note for this clonotype: A clone one base away is much larger, so this may be a read error. Likely a read error: the CDR3 ends without its conserved phenylalanine or tryptophan. The rearrangement uses TRBV5-4 and TRBJ2-5; the D is unclear. Germline V gene data show CDR1 as SGHNT and CDR2 as YYREEE (reference sequence). V was shortened by 4 bases and J by 5 bases, with 12 bases between the two germline ends. This CDR3 is built from 13 residues. Here the CDR3 DNA reads TGTGCCAGCAGCGTGGACCCCGGGGAGACCCAGTACCTC. Amino acids: CASSVDPGETQYL.

Of note for this clonotype: In this CDR3 the conserved last residue, phenylalanine or tryptophan, is missing, so a read error is likely. The limits of the CDR3 on the DNA are not certain, so only TCRdb's listed CDR3 is given. The chain couples TRBV11-3 to TRBJ2-3; the table assigns TRBD2, which was not confirmed against the DNA. The CDR3 adds up to 16 amino acids, both ends counted. Germline V lookup: CDR1 SGHNT, CDR2 YENEEA. The CDR3 sequence is CASSSGLANSTDTQYL.

With regard to this clonotype: A much more abundant neighbour one base away suggests this may be a read error. Likely a read error: the CDR3 ends without its conserved phenylalanine or tryptophan. The chain has TRBV30 and TRBJ1-1; TRBD1 is a possible D gene (5 bases). Germline assignment: CDR1 GTSNPN and CDR2 SVGIG (reference sequence). The CDR3 covers 13 residues. Deletions cut 5 bases from V and 1 base from J, with 11 bases between. The CDR3 region has the DNA TGTGCCTGGGATCCAGGGACGAACACTGAAGCTTTCTAT. Its protein product is CAWDPGTNTEAFY.

Note on this clonotype: A read error may account for a junction end that differs from germline. The chain recombines TRBV6-1 with TRBJ2-3, with D possibly matching TRBD2 (5 bases). This CDR3 contains 16 residues. Germline values: CDR1 MNHNS, CDR2 SASEGT. This CDR3 reads CAGSEAESRRTDTQYF. The CDR3, as DNA: TGTGCCGGCAGTGAAGCGGAGTCTCGACGAACCGATACGCAGTATTTT.

The V call is TRBV20-1, the J call TRBJ1-5; 7 bases match TRBD1. The trim removed 6 bases at V and 9 bases at J, leaving 20 bases unmatched. The V gene's germline CDR1 is DFQATT and CDR2 SNEGSKA (reference sequence). The CDR3 is 16 amino acids. The CDR3 DNA follows: TGCAGTGCCCGGTTTCTGGGACAGATAGTGGATCGGCCCCAGCATTTT. As protein: CSARFLGQIVDRPQHF.

This clonotype was detected a few times. Given a much more abundant clone one base away, this may be a read error. CDR3 region: CSAKGQVKSRDCEQYF. The CDR3 bases are TGCAGTGCAAAGGGACAGGTCAAGTCTAGGGACTGCGAGCAGTACTTC. This sequence joins TRBV20-1 and TRBJ2-7; 8 nucleotides align to TRBD1. The CDR3 spans 16 residues. Losses at the gene ends were 6 bases for V and 6 bases for J; bases not matched to a gene: 19. In germline, CDR1 is DFQATT, CDR2 SNEGSKA (reference sequence).

Comment on this clonotype: As the CDR3 is not closed by the conserved phenylalanine or tryptophan, this likely results from a read error. V is TRBV29-1 and J is TRBJ2-7; 7 bases fit TRBD1. This CDR3 spans 13 amino acids. In germline, CDR1 is SQVTM, CDR2 ANQGSEA. The CDR3 nucleotides are TGCAGTGTTGATGGGACAGCTCCCTCCGAGCAGTACTAC. This encodes CSVDGTAPSEQYY.

This clonotype was counted many times. J is TRBJ2-7 and V is TRBV20-1; TRBD1 agrees at 8 bases. After removal of 4 bases from V and 1 base from J, the junction contained 3 bases not matched to a gene. Germline V gives CDR1 DFQATT, CDR2 SNEGSKA (reference sequence). The length of the CDR3 is 13 residues. CDR3 residues: CSAIRQGSYEQYF. The CDR3 bases are TGCAGTGCTATTCGACAGGGGTCCTACGAGCAGTACTTC.

The V and J genes are TRBV5-1 and TRBJ2-1; D possibly corresponds to TRBD1 (5 bases). Trimming cost V 8 bases and J 1 base, with 16 bases left between them. The CDR3 has 15 residues. Germline lookup yields CDR1 SGHRS and CDR2 YFSETQ. For the CDR3, the DNA is TGCGCCAGTCACGACAGCCGTTTGTCCTACAATGAGCAGTTCTTC. It specifies CASHDSRLSYNEQFF. The full variable domain, rest sourced from reference TRBV5-1 and TRBJ2-1, is KAGVTQTPRYLIKTRGQQVTLSCSPISGHRSVSWYQQTPGQGLQFLFEYFSETQRNKGNFPGRFSGRQFSNSRSEMNVSTLELGDSALYLCASHDSRLSYNEQFFGPGTRLTVL.

The chain employs TRBV6-5 and TRBJ2-1; D gene unclear. The CDR3 sequence is 13 residues long. CDR1 and CDR2 from the germline V gene are MNHEY and SVGAGI. V was pared by 10 bases and J by 7 bases, with 17 bases between. Here the CDR3 reads CANAVKAANEQFF. The DNA of the CDR3 is TGTGCCAACGCAGTTAAGGCGGCTAATGAGCAGTTCTTC.

This clonotype has only one observation. The CDR3 ends on some other residue instead of the conserved phenylalanine or tryptophan, so this is likely a read error. V and J are TRBV20-1 and TRBJ1-2; D is possibly TRBD1 (5 bases). CDR1 is DFQATT, CDR2 SNEGSKA, per germline (reference sequence). The CDR3 sequence is 13 residues long. Trimming shortened V by 2 bases and J by 0 bases, and 7 bases separated the two germline ends. This CDR3 is CSARRGANYGYTS. The CDR3 nucleotides are TGCAGTGCTAGAAGAGGGGCTAACTATGGCTACACCTCG.

V gene TRBV6-5 combines with J gene TRBJ1-1; D gene unclear. The ends were cut back, 1 base at V and 5 bases at J, with 11 bases in the middle. The CDR3 is made up of 14 amino acids. The germline CDR1 and CDR2 sequences are MNHEY and SVGAGI. The CDR3 nucleotides read TGTGCCAGCAGTTACTTGATCTGGAATACTGAAGCTTTCTTT. Translated, it gives CASSYLIWNTEAFF.

Worth noting for this clonotype: One end of the junction is discordant with germline, which a read error may explain. This rearrangement joins TRBV11-3 to TRBJ1-6; D gene uncertain. The CDR3 consists of 16 residues. Per the germline V gene, CDR1 is SGHNT and CDR2 is YENEEA. CDR3 loop: CASSLDRVRVGSRLHF. The CDR3 bases are TGTGCCAGCAGCTTAGATCGAGTGAGGGTAGGATCACGCCTCCACTTT. The whole variable domain, filled in from reference TRBV11-3 and TRBJ1-6, reads EAGVVQSPRYKIIEKKQPVAFWCNPISGHNTLYWYLQNLGQGPELLIRYENEEAVDDSQLPKDRFSAERLKGVDSTLKIQPAELGDSAVYLCASSLDRVRVGSRLHFGNGTRLTVT.

Of note for this clonotype: The junction departs from germline at one end; a sequencing error may be responsible. The V and J genes are TRBV29-1 and TRBJ1-4; 11 nucleotides line up with TRBD1. This CDR3 contains 14 residues. Germline V gene data show CDR1 as SQVTM and CDR2 as ANQGSEA. The CDR3 DNA sequence: TGCATCGTTGGGACAGGGGGAACTAATGAAAAACTGTTTTTT. Protein sequence: CIVGTGGTNEKLFF.

This clonotype is medium-sized by share. This chain uses TRBV6-1 with TRBJ2-7, with TRBD2 identical over 7 bases. The CDR3 loop spans 16 amino acids. V dropped 3 bases and J dropped 0; count of bases not matched to a gene: 8. Germline assignment: CDR1 MNHNS and CDR2 SASEGT. The CDR3 loop reads CASSEAGAESSYEQYF. CDR3 nucleotides: TGTGCCAGCAGTGAGGCGGGAGCCGAAAGCTCCTACGAGCAGTACTTC.

The CDR3 is CSALRQNNTEAFF. In DNA form, the CDR3 reads TGCAGCGCCCTCAGACAGAATAACACTGAAGCTTTCTTT. The chain uses TRBV29-1 and TRBJ1-1; D is possibly TRBD1 (5 bases). Looked up from germline, CDR1 is SQVTM and CDR2 is ANQGSEA. This CDR3 spans 13 amino acids. With 7 bases removed from V and 2 bases from J, the gap between germline ends came to 14 bases.

V gene TRBV12-3 or TRBV12-4 combines with J gene TRBJ2-1, with 8 bases that match TRBD1. Trimming at V came to 10 bases and at J to 0 bases, leaving 8 bases not matched to a gene. This CDR3 comprises 15 residues. In DNA form, the CDR3 reads TGTGCCATCATAGGACAGGGAACCTCCTACAATGAGCAGTTCTTC. Translated: CAIIGQGTSYNEQFF.

This sequence joins TRBV6-5 and TRBJ2-1; maybe TRBD2 (5 bases). The CDR3 runs 15 residues. The V and J ends lost 8 bases and 4 bases respectively, with 18 bases between them. CDR1 and CDR2 (germline): MNHEY, SVGAGI. The CDR3 sequence: CASAPLGVAYNEQFF. CDR3 sequence (DNA): TGTGCCAGCGCTCCCCTCGGGGTAGCTTACAATGAGCAGTTCTTC.

The gene calls are TRBV6-1 and TRBJ1-5, with 9 bases lining up with TRBD1. V lost 7 bases to trimming and J lost 3 bases; unmatched junction nucleotides: 7. Germline CDR1 is MNHNS and CDR2 is SASEGT. The CDR3 runs 15 residues. CDR3 DNA: TGTGCCAGCATAGAGGGACAGGGTCTCAATCAGCCCCAGCATTTT. Translating gives CASIEGQGLNQPQHF.

This clonotype was counted ten times or more. The chain has TRBV5-6 and TRBJ2-2; the D is unclear. The CDR3 runs 14 residues. CDR1 is SGHDT and CDR2 is YYEEEE in the germline V gene. V lost 2 bases to trimming and J lost 0 bases, with 5 bases between them. DNA of the CDR3: TGTGCCAGCAGCTTTTGGTCGAACACCGGGGAGCTGTTTTTT. The encoded protein is CASSFWSNTGELFF.

This clonotype came up a few times. Given a much more abundant clone one base away, this may be a read error. The DNA for the CDR3 is TGCAATGCTAGAGAGGGACTAGACTACGAGCAGTACTTC. Its protein product is CNAREGLDYEQYF. The chain is built from TRBV20-1 and TRBJ2-7; 8 nucleotides agree with TRBD2. CDR1 and CDR2 (germline): DFQATT, SNEGSKA (reference sequence). The CDR3 is made up of 13 amino acids.